One T cell receptor (beta chain) is described in this entry. Antigen: not known. This entry is derived from a study of blood T cells in healthy people across ages. Isolated per sample were at least 6 million PBMCs. Per sample, extraction of total RNA gave at least 5 micrograms in every case. Study-wide results and limits: Roughly linearly, TCR beta diversity per million T cells fell as age increased.

A second PCR, run for roughly 7 to 12 cycles, used a sample-barcoded 5' primer plus a J-beta primer mix. The template-switch adaptor, which had 12 random nucleotides, put a tag on each cDNA molecule. TCRdb re-analysed the 5' RACE reads in MiXCR, keeping a single row per CDR3 protein. The sample comprises 1.5 million or so distinct CDR3 sequences, around 39% of which are singletons, and 7.9% rests with the top ten. Trimming removed 4 bases from V and 2 bases from J, with 15 bases in between. This CDR3 has 15 residues. Per germline, CDR1 MNHEY and CDR2 SVGAGI. Material for sequencing was blood. The chain uses TRBV6-5 and TRBJ2-7, with D possibly called TRBD1 or TRBD2 (5 bases each). The TCR originated in a woman aged 18-35 years in good health. DNA for the CDR3: TGTGCCAGCAGTTCCGGGGCACCGCTACCCTACGAGCAGTACTTC. It specifies CASSSGAPLPYEQYF.